These T cell receptor beta chains were read from a single sample in a study of blood T cell repertoires in COVID-19. Some clones are missing from TCRdb's copy, which holds only in-frame ones; the method was immunoSEQ multiplex PCR. The sample gives 60,000 to 80,000 clones, around 89% of which show up once; around 0.58% is in the top ten. Sequencing was carried out using peripheral blood. The receptor source for this set is a man aged 55 to 69 with acute or convalescent COVID-19. CDR3s include the opening cysteine and the closing phenylalanine or tryptophan. A D gene is named only where the DNA matches it firmly. Some rows mark clone size as missing; the rest say once, few, many or name a class of expanded clone.

>TRBV10-3|.|TRBJ2-6|TRBD1
CAISVQGAGGANVLTF
TGTGCCATCAGTGTCCAGGGGGCGGGTGGGGCCAACGTCCTGACTTTC
>TRBV5-8|.|TRBJ2-3|.
CASSEGESGTSTDTQYF
TGTGCCAGCAGCGAGGGTGAAAGCGGAACGAGCACAGATACGCAGTATTTT
>TRBV30|.|TRBJ2-6|.
CAWSAQVPNVLTF
TGTGCCTGGAGTGCGCAGGTACCAAACGTCCTGACTTTC
>TRBV5-8|.|TRBJ2-3|TRBD2
CASSLSRGGQDTQYF
TGTGCCAGCAGCCTAAGTCGGGGGGGGCAAGATACGCAGTATTTT
>TRBV3-1/TRBV3-2|.|TRBJ1-1|.
CASSQDRPSRVPRNTEAFF
TGTGCCAGCAGCCAAGATCGGCCCAGCCGCGTTCCTAGGAACACTGAAGCTTTCTTT
>TRBV7-9|.|TRBJ2-5|.
CASSLSTGVGKTQYF
TGTGCCAGCAGCCTTAGTACGGGAGTTGGAAAGACCCAGTACTTC
>TRBV5-1|.|TRBJ2-7|TRBD1
CASTLQGTEYEQYF
TGCGCCAGCACCCTGCAGGGGACAGAATACGAGCAGTACTTC
>TRBV7-2|.|TRBJ1-5|TRBD1
CASSPDRGGQPQHF
TGTGCCAGCAGCCCTGACAGGGGAGGTCAGCCCCAGCATTTT
>TRBV9|once|TRBJ2-3|.
CASSVGQGFADTQYF
TGTGCCAGCAGCGTAGGTCAGGGCTTCGCAGATACGCAGTATTTT
>TRBV29-1|.|TRBJ1-1|TRBD1
CSARDRGFPVIEAFF
TGCAGCGCCAGGGACAGGGGGTTCCCTGTCATTGAAGCTTTCTTT
>TRBV5-4|.|TRBJ2-5|.
CASSLGQQETQYF
TGTGCCAGCAGCTTGGGACAGCAAGAGACCCAGTACTTC
>TRBV9|.|TRBJ2-3|.
CASSVDRTDTQYF
TGTGCCAGCAGCGTAGACCGGACAGATACGCAGTATTTT
>TRBV7-3|.|TRBJ2-5|.
CASSQLGRTGETQYF
TGTGCCAGCAGCCAACTGGGAAGAACAGGAGAGACCCAGTACTTC
>TRBV27|.|TRBJ2-5|.
CASRGHNQETQYF
TGTGCCAGCAGAGGACATAACCAAGAGACCCAGTACTTC
>TRBV5-4|.|TRBJ2-1|TRBD2
CASSTGTSGSYNEQFF
TGTGCCAGCAGCACCGGGACTAGCGGCTCCTACAATGAGCAGTTCTTC
>TRBV7-3|.|TRBJ2-1|TRBD2
CASSLGLAGGREQFF
TGTGCCAGCAGCTTGGGACTAGCGGGAGGAAGAGAGCAGTTCTTC
>TRBV3-1/TRBV3-2|.|TRBJ2-2|TRBD2
CASTWAGVITGELFF
TGTGCCAGTACCTGGGCGGGGGTGATCACCGGGGAGCTGTTTTTT
>TRBV5-1|.|TRBJ2-7|TRBD2
CASSPLSGTRKLEQYF
TGCGCCAGCAGCCCCCTCTCCGGGACTAGGAAACTCGAGCAGTACTTC
>TRBV4-1|.|TRBJ2-3|.
CASSQETGDPTDTQYF
TGCGCCAGCAGCCAAGAGACGGGAGACCCCACAGATACGCAGTATTTT
>TRBV6-5|.|TRBJ1-4|.
CASRRGMDHEKLFF
TGTGCCAGCAGAAGAGGGATGGACCATGAAAAACTGTTTTTT
>TRBV19|.|TRBJ1-5|TRBD1
CASRPGTGGAQPQHF
TGTGCCAGTAGACCGGGGACAGGGGGGGCTCAGCCCCAGCATTTT
>TRBV9|.|TRBJ2-7|TRBD2
CASSVEPSGNYEQYF
TGTGCCAGCAGCGTAGAGCCTAGCGGGAACTACGAGCAGTACTTC
>TRBV19|.|TRBJ2-3|.
CASSNQRGTDTQYF
TGTGCCAGTAGTAACCAGCGGGGCACAGATACGCAGTATTTT
>TRBV28|once|TRBJ1-5|TRBD1
CASSLGQANQPQHF
TGTGCCAGCAGTTTGGGACAGGCTAATCAGCCCCAGCATTTT
>TRBV9|.|TRBJ1-2|TRBD1
CASSETRTGSYGYTF
TGTGCCAGCAGCGAAACAAGGACAGGGTCCTATGGCTACACCTTC
>TRBV27|.|TRBJ2-1|.
CASSVDRSSYNEQFF
TGTGCCAGCAGTGTCGACAGGAGCTCCTACAATGAGCAGTTCTTC
>TRBV14|.|TRBJ2-2|TRBD2
CASSQELAGAAGELFF
TGTGCCAGCAGCCAAGAACTAGCGGGGGCTGCCGGGGAGCTGTTTTTT
>TRBV5-8|once|TRBJ1-2|TRBD1
CASEPGQPNYGYTF
TGTGCCAGTGAGCCGGGACAGCCCAACTATGGCTACACCTTC
>TRBV9|.|TRBJ1-2|.
CASSVGGSNYGYTF
TGTGCCAGCAGCGTAGGTGGCAGTAACTATGGCTACACCTTC
>TRBV11-3|.|TRBJ2-1|TRBD1
CASSTGGSVHEQFF
TGTGCCAGCAGCACAGGGGGATCAGTCCATGAGCAGTTCTTC
>TRBV3-1/TRBV3-2|.|TRBJ1-2|.
CASSQVVGYGYTF
TGTGCCAGCAGCCAAGTCGTCGGGTATGGCTACACCTTC
>TRBV27|.|TRBJ2-3|TRBD2
CASSLSPSGGTDTQYF
TGTGCCAGCAGTTTATCACCTAGCGGGGGGACAGATACGCAGTATTTT